The T cell receptor beta chain under discussion was sequenced for a study of blood T cell repertoires in COVID-19. Turning to the study itself: COVID-19 samples, acute and convalescent, were from the United States, Italy and Spain. PBMCs, B-cell-depleted T cells, or T cells provided the cDNA or gDNA that made up the material.

Original processing methods: Amplification of reference gene primers provided the estimated nucleated cell counts. The method was immunoSEQ multiplex PCR; TCRdb's version includes in-frame clones alone and lacks a portion of them. The V and J calls and clone size come from that table; D and trimming were worked out from the DNA. The data contain 90,000 to 140,000 clones, roughly 80% of them singletons. The V gene's germline CDR1 is LGHDT and CDR2 YNNKEL (reference sequence). The CDR3 is 16 amino acids. The junction had 7 bases not matched to a gene; V was cut back by 6 bases and J by 0 bases. This clone was counted between two and nine times.

The gene calls are TRBV3-1 (or the pseudogene TRBV3-2) and TRBJ1-3, with 8 bases identical to TRBD1. The TCR comes from a woman between 70 and 85 years old with acute or convalescent COVID-19. Sequenced input: peripheral blood. The CDR3 here is CASRPGQDYSGNTIYF. The CDR3 DNA follows: TGTGCCAGCAGACCGGGACAGGACTACTCTGGAAACACCATATATTTT.